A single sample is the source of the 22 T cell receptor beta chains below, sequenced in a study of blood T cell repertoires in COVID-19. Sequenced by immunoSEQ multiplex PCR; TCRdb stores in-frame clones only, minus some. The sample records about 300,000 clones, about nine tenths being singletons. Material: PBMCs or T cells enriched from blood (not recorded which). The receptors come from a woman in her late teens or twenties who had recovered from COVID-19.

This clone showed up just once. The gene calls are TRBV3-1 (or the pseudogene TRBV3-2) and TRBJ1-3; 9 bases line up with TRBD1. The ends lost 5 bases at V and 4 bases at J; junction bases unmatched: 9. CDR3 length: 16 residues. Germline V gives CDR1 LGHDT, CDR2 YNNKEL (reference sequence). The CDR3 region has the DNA TGTGCCAGCAGCGCTACAGGGGGCGCGTCAGGAAACACCATATATTTT. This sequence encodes CASSATGGASGNTIYF.

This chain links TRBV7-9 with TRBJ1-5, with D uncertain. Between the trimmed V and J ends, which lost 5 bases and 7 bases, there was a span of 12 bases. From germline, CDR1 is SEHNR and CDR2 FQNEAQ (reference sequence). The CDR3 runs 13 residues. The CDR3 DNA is TGTGCCAGCAGCGATATGAGAGGCCAGCCCCAGCATTTT. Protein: CASSDMRGQPQHF. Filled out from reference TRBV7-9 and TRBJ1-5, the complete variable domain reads DTGVSQNPRHKITKRGQNVTFRCDPISEHNRLYWYRQTLGQGPEFLTYFQNEAQLEKSRLLSDRFSAERPKGSFSTLEIQRTEQGDSAMYLCASSDMRGQPQHFGDGTRLSIL.

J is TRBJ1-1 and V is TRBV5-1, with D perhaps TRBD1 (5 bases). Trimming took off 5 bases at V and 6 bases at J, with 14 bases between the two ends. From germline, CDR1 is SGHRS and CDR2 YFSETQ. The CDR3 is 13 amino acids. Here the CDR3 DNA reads TGCGCCAGCAGAAGGGGAGGATCGGCTGAAGCTTTCTTT. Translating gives CASRRGGSAEAFF.

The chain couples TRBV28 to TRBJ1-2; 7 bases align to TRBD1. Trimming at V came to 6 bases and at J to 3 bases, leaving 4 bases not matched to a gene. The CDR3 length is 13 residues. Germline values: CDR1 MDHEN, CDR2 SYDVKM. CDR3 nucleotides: TGTGCCAGCAGGGCGACAGGGTACTATGGCTACACCTTC. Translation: CASRATGYYGYTF.

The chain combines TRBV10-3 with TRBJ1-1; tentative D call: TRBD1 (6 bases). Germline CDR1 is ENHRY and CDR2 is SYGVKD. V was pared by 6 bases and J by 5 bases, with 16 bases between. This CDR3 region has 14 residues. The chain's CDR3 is CAIRGKGVGTEAFF. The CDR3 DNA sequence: TGTGCCATCAGGGGGAAGGGGGTAGGTACTGAAGCTTTCTTT.

The CDR3 DNA sequence: TGTGCCAGCAGCGCACGACTAGCGGGGGCCCAAGAGACCCAGTACTTC. This translates into CASSARLAGAQETQYF. The rearrangement uses TRBV9 and TRBJ2-5; 12 bases fit TRBD2. Germline V gives CDR1 SGDLS, CDR2 YYNGEE. The CDR3 is made up of 16 amino acids. Germline trimming cut 3 bases from V and 1 base from J; bases unmatched to any gene: 4.

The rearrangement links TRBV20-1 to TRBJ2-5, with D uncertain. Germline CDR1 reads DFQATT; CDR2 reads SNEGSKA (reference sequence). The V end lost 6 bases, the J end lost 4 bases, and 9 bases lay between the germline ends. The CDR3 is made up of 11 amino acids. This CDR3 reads CSARHRETQYF. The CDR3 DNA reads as TGCAGTGCCCGTCACAGAGAGACCCAGTACTTC.

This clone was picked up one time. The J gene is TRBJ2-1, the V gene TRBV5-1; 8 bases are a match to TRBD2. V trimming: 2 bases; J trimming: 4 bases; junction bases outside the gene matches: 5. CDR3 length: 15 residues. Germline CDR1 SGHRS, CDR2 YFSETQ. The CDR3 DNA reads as TGCGCCAGCAGCTTTACGGCTAGCGGGTACAATGAGCAGTTCTTC. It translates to CASSFTASGYNEQFF.

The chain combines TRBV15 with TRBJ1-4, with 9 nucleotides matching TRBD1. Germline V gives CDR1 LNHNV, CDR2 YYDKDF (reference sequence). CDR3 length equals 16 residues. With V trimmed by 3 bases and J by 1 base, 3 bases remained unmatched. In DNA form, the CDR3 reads TGTGCCACCAGCAGGGGACAGGGAGTAACTAATGAAAAACTGTTTTTT. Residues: CATSRGQGVTNEKLFF.

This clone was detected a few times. CDR3: CASHVRWLAGVQETQYF. The CDR3 nucleotides are TGTGCAAGTCACGTTCGGTGGCTAGCGGGAGTTCAAGAGACCCAGTACTTC. The gene calls are TRBV12-2 and TRBJ2-5; TRBD2, as called in the table, went unchecked against the DNA. TRBV12-2 is a recognized pseudogene. CDR3 length: 17 amino acids.

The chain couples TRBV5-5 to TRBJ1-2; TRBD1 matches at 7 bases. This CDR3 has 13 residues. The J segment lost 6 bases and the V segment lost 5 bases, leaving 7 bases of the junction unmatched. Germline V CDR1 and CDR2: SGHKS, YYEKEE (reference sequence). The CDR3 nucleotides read TGTGCCAGCAGTAACAGGGGAGAGAATGGCTACACCTTC. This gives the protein CASSNRGENGYTF.

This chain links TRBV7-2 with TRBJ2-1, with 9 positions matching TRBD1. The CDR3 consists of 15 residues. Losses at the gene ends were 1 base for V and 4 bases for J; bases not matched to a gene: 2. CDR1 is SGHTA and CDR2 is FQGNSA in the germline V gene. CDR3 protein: CASSLVGTGYNEQFF. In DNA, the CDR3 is TGTGCCAGCAGCTTAGTCGGGACAGGGTACAATGAGCAGTTCTTC. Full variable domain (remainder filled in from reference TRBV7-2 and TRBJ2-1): GAGVSQSPSNKVTEKGKDVELRCDPISGHTALYWYRQSLGQGLEFLIYFQGNSAPDKSGLPSDRFSAERTGGSVSTLTIQRTQQEDSAVYLCASSLVGTGYNEQFFGPGTRLTVL.

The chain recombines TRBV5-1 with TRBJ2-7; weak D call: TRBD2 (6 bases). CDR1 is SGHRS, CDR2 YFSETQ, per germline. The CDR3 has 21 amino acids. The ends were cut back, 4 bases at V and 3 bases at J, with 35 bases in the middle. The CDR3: CASSRALGESKVGRTNYEQYF. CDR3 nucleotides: TGCGCCAGCAGCCGGGCCTTAGGGGAGTCTAAAGTGGGACGGACTAACTACGAGCAGTACTTC. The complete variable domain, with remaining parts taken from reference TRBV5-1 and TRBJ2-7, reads KAGVTQTPRYLIKTRGQQVTLSCSPISGHRSVSWYQQTPGQGLQFLFEYFSETQRNKGNFPGRFSGRQFSNSRSEMNVSTLELGDSALYLCASSRALGESKVGRTNYEQYFGPGTRLTVT.

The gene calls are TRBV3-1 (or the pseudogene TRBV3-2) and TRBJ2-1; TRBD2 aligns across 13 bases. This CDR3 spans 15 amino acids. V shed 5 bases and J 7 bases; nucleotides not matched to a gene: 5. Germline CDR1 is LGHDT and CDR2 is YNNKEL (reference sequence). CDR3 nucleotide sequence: TGTGCCAGCAGCAAAACTAGCGGGGGGGCAAATGAGCAGTTCTTC. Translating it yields CASSKTSGGANEQFF.

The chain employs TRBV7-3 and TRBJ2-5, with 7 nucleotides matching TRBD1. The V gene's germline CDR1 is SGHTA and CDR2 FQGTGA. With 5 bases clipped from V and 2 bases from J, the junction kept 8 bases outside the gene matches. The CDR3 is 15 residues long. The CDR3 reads CASSRATGEQETQYF. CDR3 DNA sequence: TGTGCCAGCAGCCGCGCCACAGGGGAACAAGAGACCCAGTACTTC. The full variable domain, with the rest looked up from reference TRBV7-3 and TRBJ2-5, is GAGVSQTPSNKVTEKGKYVELRCDPISGHTALYWYRQSLGQGPEFLIYFQGTGAADDSGLPNDRFFAVRPEGSVSTLKIQRTERGDSAVYLCASSRATGEQETQYFGPGTRLLVL.

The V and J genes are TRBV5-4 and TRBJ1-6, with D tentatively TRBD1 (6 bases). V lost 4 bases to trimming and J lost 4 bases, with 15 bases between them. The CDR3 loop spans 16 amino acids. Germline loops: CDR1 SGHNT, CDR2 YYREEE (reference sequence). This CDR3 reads CASSLLQGSYNSPLHF. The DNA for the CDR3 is TGTGCCAGCAGCCTCCTACAGGGATCGTATAATTCACCCCTCCACTTT.

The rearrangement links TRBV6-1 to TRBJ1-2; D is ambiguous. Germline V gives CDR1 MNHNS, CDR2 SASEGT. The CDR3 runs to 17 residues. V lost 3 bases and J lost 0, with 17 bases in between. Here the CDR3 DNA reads TGTGCCAGCAGTGACCCCTCTCGAATAGAAGCTAACTATGGCTACACCTTC. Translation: CASSDPSRIEANYGYTF.

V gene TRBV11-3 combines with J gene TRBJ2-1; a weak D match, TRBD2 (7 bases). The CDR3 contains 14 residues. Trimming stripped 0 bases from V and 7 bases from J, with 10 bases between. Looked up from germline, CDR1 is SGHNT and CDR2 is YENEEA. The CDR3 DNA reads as TGTGCCAGCAGCTTAGAGGGGGGGCTGAATGAGCAGTTCTTC. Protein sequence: CASSLEGGLNEQFF.

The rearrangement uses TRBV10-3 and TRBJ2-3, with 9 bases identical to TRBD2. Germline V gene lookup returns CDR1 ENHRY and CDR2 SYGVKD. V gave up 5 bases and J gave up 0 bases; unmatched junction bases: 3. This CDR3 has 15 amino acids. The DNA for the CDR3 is TGTGCCATCAGTTCTACTAGCGGGAGCACAGATACGCAGTATTTT. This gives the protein CAISSTSGSTDTQYF.

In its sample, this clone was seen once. The CDR3 DNA sequence: TGTGCCAGTAGTTCCTTATCGACAGTTCCGTCCTACGAGCAGTACTTC. Translating gives CASSSLSTVPSYEQYF. The chain combines TRBV19 with TRBJ2-7, with D possibly matching TRBD1 (5 bases). The CDR3 length is 16 residues. The V gene's germline CDR1 is LNHDA and CDR2 SQIVND (reference sequence). Trimming took off 5 bases at V and 1 base at J, with 18 bases between the two ends.

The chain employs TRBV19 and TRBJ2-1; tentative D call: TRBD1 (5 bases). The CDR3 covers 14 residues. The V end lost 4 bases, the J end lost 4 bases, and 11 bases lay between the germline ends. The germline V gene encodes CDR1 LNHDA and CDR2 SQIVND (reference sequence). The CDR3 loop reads CASSTGKGYNEQFF. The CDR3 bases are TGTGCCAGTAGTACAGGGAAAGGTTACAATGAGCAGTTCTTC.

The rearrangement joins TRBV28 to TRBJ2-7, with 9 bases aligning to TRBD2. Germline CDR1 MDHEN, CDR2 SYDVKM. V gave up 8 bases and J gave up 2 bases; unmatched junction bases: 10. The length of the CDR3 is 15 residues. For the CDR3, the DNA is TGTGCCAGCCAACATCGACTAGCGGTTGCCTACGAGCAGTACTTC. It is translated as CASQHRLAVAYEQYF.